What follows is one TCR beta chain and its context. Antigen: not known. The data belong to a study of radiation and T cells in renal cell carcinoma. The treatment is: treatment-naive control, cytoreductive nephrectomy. Controls were unirradiated tumors from treatment-naive cytoreductive nephrectomy patients. The tumor was a clear cell renal cell carcinoma. Control tumors came from several females and about 11 males, aged 40 to 82. Study-level results: Compared with controls, irradiated tumors had more, larger dominant CDR3 motifs.

The method was immunoSEQ multiplex PCR; TCRdb's version includes in-frame clones alone and lacks a portion of them. This sample has 13,000 to 15,000 clones, with 62% found just once. Germline V gene data show CDR1 as MNHEY and CDR2 as SMNVEV (reference sequence). The V segment lost 6 bases and the J segment 7 bases; nucleotides outside the gene matches: 8. The CDR3 totals 15 residues. The sequencing used tumor tissue, collected from a patient whose treatment was nephrectomy without radiotherapy. The sequence derives from a man in his 60s with renal cell carcinoma. The chain combines TRBV27 with TRBJ2-1, with TRBD2 identical over 11 bases. This chain's CDR3 is CASRNLAGGKNEQFF. DNA of the CDR3: TGTGCCAGCAGGAACCTAGCGGGAGGTAAGAATGAGCAGTTCTTC.